Listed below are T cell receptor beta chains from one sample, sequenced in a study of OX40 agonist ivuxolimab in advanced cancers. Generated by immunoSEQ multiplex PCR, the TCRdb table keeps only in-frame clones and is missing some. There are 20,000 to 25,000 clones in the sample; 86% occur only once, and roughly 28% lies in the top ten. Sequences were derived from CD4+ or CD8+ T cells sorted from blood, sampled in a trial of the OX40 agonist ivuxolimab. The receptor set was obtained from an adult with an advanced solid tumor such as melanoma, head and neck, liver or kidney cancer. CDR3s include the opening cysteine and the closing phenylalanine or tryptophan. Fields, in order: clone size, V gene, D gene, J gene, CDR3 DNA, CDR3 protein. The D gene is left open where the match is weak. Rows may omit the clone size; those that give it use once, few, many or a size class.

>-|TRBV6-5|-|TRBJ2-3
TGTGCCAGCACTGGGTCAGATACGCAGTATTTT
CASTGSDTQYF
>-|TRBV5-5|-|TRBJ2-5
TGTGCCAGCAGCTTATCCGGGCTTCAAGAGACCCAGTACTTC
CASSLSGLQETQYF
>-|TRBV27|-|TRBJ1-1
TGTGCCAGCAGTTACGGGGGAAACACTGAAGCTTTCTTT
CASSYGGNTEAFF
>few|TRBV29-1|-|TRBJ1-1
TGCAGCGCAGCTCAGGCTGAAGCTTTCTTT
CSAAQAEAFF
>-|TRBV7-9|-|TRBJ2-1
TGTGCCAGCAGCTTAGACGGTAGCTCCTACAATGAGCAGTTCTTC
CASSLDGSSYNEQFF
>-|TRBV7-7|-|TRBJ2-7
TGTGCTAGCAGCTTGGGACCTGGGGCCTACGAGCAGTACTTC
CASSLGPGAYEQYF
>-|TRBV11-2|-|TRBJ2-7
TGTGCCAGCAGCATAACAGGTCTGCACTCCTACGAGCAGTACTTC
CASSITGLHSYEQYF
>once|TRBV7-2|TRBD2|TRBJ2-7
TGTGCCAGCAGCTTAGCGACGATAGCGGGAGTCGGCGACGAGCAGTACTTC
CASSLATIAGVGDEQYF
>-|TRBV11-3|TRBD1|TRBJ1-2
TGTGCCAGCAGCTTAACAGGGGAGGATGGCTACACCTTC
CASSLTGEDGYTF
>-|TRBV4-2|TRBD2|TRBJ2-7
TGTGCCAGCAGCTTGGGGCGCGGGAGCTACGAGCAGTACTTC
CASSLGRGSYEQYF
>-|TRBV28|TRBD2|TRBJ2-7
TGTGCCAGCAGTTCGCGACTAGCGGGAGGGATCTACGAGCAGTACTTC
CASSSRLAGGIYEQYF
>-|TRBV25-1|-|TRBJ1-1
TGTGCCAGCAGCGGTGATTTTCCCCAGAGGGCGAACACTGAAGCTTTCTTT
CASSGDFPQRANTEAFF
>-|TRBV7-2|TRBD2|TRBJ2-1
TGTGCCAGCAGCCCTGGAGCGGGATGGACCTACAATGAGCAGTTCTTC
CASSPGAGWTYNEQFF
>-|TRBV7-6|-|TRBJ2-3
TGTGCCAGCCAACAGGGGGGTAGCGGGGTTAGCACAGATACGCAGTATTTT
CASQQGGSGVSTDTQYF
>-|TRBV14|-|TRBJ1-1
TGTGCCAGCAGCCAGTACAGGGCCATGAACACTGAAGCTTTCTTT
CASSQYRAMNTEAFF
>few|TRBV19|TRBD2|TRBJ2-3
TGTGCCAGTACCCTCACCGAGCCGGGACTAGCTAATCACACAGATACGCAGTATTTT
CASTLTEPGLANHTDTQYF
>-|TRBV7-9|TRBD1|TRBJ2-1
TGTGCCAGCAGTGAGGGAACCGGGACAGCCGCCTACAATGAGCAGTTCTTC
CASSEGTGTAAYNEQFF
>-|TRBV19|-|TRBJ2-1
TGTGCCAGTATCGTCGGTCCTACCTCTACCAATGAGCAGTTCTTC
CASIVGPTSTNEQFF
>once|TRBV28|TRBD2|TRBJ2-2
TGTGCCAGCAGCGGACTAGCGGGAAACTACGGGGAGCTGTTTTTT
CASSGLAGNYGELFF
>-|TRBV9|-|TRBJ1-2
TGTGCCAGCAGCGCTCCGGCCGGGACCGGTGGTTACACCTTC
CASSAPAGTGGYTF
>-|TRBV6-5|TRBD1|TRBJ2-2
TGTGCCAGCAGTACGGGACAGGTTAACACCGGGGAGCTGTTTTTT
CASSTGQVNTGELFF
>-|TRBV9|TRBD2|TRBJ2-2
TGTGCCATCAGCGGTTTAGGGCGCCACGTACCTCGACTAGCGGGGATCACCGGGGAGCTGTTTTTT
CAISGLGRHVPRLAGITGELFF
>-|TRBV4-2|-|TRBJ1-1
TGTGCCAGCAGCCAAGATCAATCCATCAGGGACGCTGAAGCTTTCTTT
CASSQDQSIRDAEAFF
>-|TRBV9|-|TRBJ1-4
TGTGCCAGCAGCGTGCAAGGGGGTGGAGCTAATGAAAAACTGTTTTTT
CASSVQGGGANEKLFF
>few|TRBV7-7|-|TRBJ2-1
TGTGCTAGCAGCCGCGGGGCTAGCGTTGGGTCAGTCAATGAGCAGTTCTTC
CASSRGASVGSVNEQFF
>-|TRBV9|-|TRBJ1-2
TGTGCCAGCAGCGGCGGTTCTATCGATGGCTACACCTTC
CASSGGSIDGYTF
>-|TRBV14|TRBD2|TRBJ2-7
TGTGCCAGCAGCTACGGACTAGTGTACGAGCAGTACTTC
CASSYGLVYEQYF
>-|TRBV7-9|TRBD1|TRBJ2-7
TGTGCCAGCAGCACCCGGGACAGTCACTACGAGCAGTACTTC
CASSTRDSHYEQYF
>-|TRBV19|-|TRBJ1-4
TGTGCCAGTAGTATAGATCCCCAGGATGAAAAACTGTTTTTT
CASSIDPQDEKLFF
>-|TRBV14|-|TRBJ1-2
TGTGCCAGCAGCCAATTGGTACGGGGCCACTACACCTTC
CASSQLVRGHYTF
>once|TRBV10-3|TRBD2|TRBJ2-1
TGTGCCATCAGTGAAAGTTGGCTAGCGGGAGGGCCGGTTTACAATGAGCAGTTCTTC
CAISESWLAGGPVYNEQFF
>-|TRBV28|-|TRBJ1-5
TGTGCCAGCAGTTTATGGCCCGAGTACAGGTCCAATCAGCCCCAGCATTTT
CASSLWPEYRSNQPQHF
>-|TRBV4-1|TRBD2|TRBJ2-3
TGCGCCAGCAGCCAAGGGACTAGAGCATCAGATACGCAGTATTTT
CASSQGTRASDTQYF
>-|TRBV18|-|TRBJ2-5
TGTGCCAGCTCACCACTCAGGCGGGGAGAGACCCAGTACTTC
CASSPLRRGETQYF